The 24 T cell receptor beta chains below all came from one sample that was sequenced in a study of cytomegalovirus exposure and HLA in healthy donors. PCR amplification relied on 60 Vbeta primers (plus 13 Jbeta primers). Assay: immunoSEQ multiplex PCR; the TCRdb copy retains only in-frame clones and omits some. The sample has approximately 100,000 clones, about 70% seen once. Sequencing was performed on PBMCs. The source of these receptors is a female donor in good health and CMV-seronegative.

V gene TRBV6-1 combines with J gene TRBJ2-5; maybe TRBD2 (10 bases). Trimming left V 0 bases short and J 5 bases short, with 31 bases between. Germline CDR1 MNHNS, CDR2 SASEGT. CDR3 length: 21 amino acids. CDR3 sequence reads: CASSEAEGQGLLAGSRETQYF. CDR3 bases: TGTGCCAGCAGTGAAGCCGAGGGACAGGGTCTACTAGCGGGATCGAGGGAGACCCAGTACTTC.

In DNA form, the CDR3 reads TGTGCCAGCACGCTGCAGGGTGGAACCTACAATGAGCAGTTCTTC. Its translation: CASTLQGGTYNEQFF. The chain couples TRBV6-6 to TRBJ2-1; D may be TRBD1 (5 bases). The CDR3 has 15 amino acids. CDR1 and CDR2 (germline): MNHNY, SVGAGI (reference sequence). Trimming took 7 bases from V and 2 from J, leaving 15 bases between them.

The rearrangement links TRBV5-1 to TRBJ2-1; no clear D gene. CDR1 is SGHRS, CDR2 YFSETQ, per germline. The V and J ends lost 0 bases and 8 bases respectively, with 6 bases between them. This CDR3 is 12 amino acids long. The CDR3 loop reads CASSLGRDEQFF. The CDR3 nucleotides read TGCGCCAGCAGCTTGGGTCGCGATGAGCAGTTCTTC.

This chain joins TRBV30 and TRBJ1-5, with D maybe TRBD1 (5 bases). Trimming took 2 bases from V and 0 from J, leaving 8 bases between them. This CDR3 has 14 amino acids. CDR1 GTSNPN and CDR2 SVGIG come from the germline V gene (reference sequence). The CDR3 sequence: CAWSPTASNQPQHF. The CDR3, as DNA: TGTGCCTGGAGTCCGACAGCTAGCAATCAGCCCCAGCATTTT.

The J gene is TRBJ2-1, the V gene TRBV6-5, with 7 positions matching TRBD2. V gave up 8 bases and J gave up 6 bases; unmatched junction bases: 1. CDR1 and CDR2 from the germline V gene are MNHEY and SVGAGI. The CDR3 length is 11 residues. Here the CDR3 DNA reads TGTGCCAGCGGCGGGAGCAATGAGCAGTTCTTC. This encodes CASGGSNEQFF.

The CDR3 DNA is TGTGCCAGCAGTGTAGGGGGGGAGAGGCACAATGAGCAGTTCTTC. Encoded protein: CASSVGGERHNEQFF. The chain has TRBV6-1 and TRBJ2-1, with D possibly matching TRBD2 (7 bases). The CDR3 loop spans 15 amino acids. Trimming left V 4 bases short and J 5 bases short, with 15 bases between. Germline V gives CDR1 MNHNS, CDR2 SASEGT.

This clone was counted between two and nine times. The chain is built from TRBV30 and TRBJ1-1; D possibly corresponds to TRBD1 (6 bases). Trimming shortened V by 3 bases and J by 1 base, and 9 bases separated the two germline ends. The CDR3 is made up of 13 amino acids. Germline V CDR1 and CDR2: GTSNPN, SVGIG (reference sequence). The CDR3 loop reads CAWRGGANTEAFF. DNA for the CDR3: TGTGCCTGGAGGGGGGGGGCGAACACTGAAGCTTTCTTT.

This chain connects TRBV29-1 to TRBJ2-1, with D unresolved. There are 11 residues in the CDR3. Germline CDR1 reads SQVTM; CDR2 reads ANQGSEA. Trimming left V 7 bases short and J 2 bases short, with 6 bases between. The CDR3 loop is CSATAYNEQFF. As DNA, the CDR3 is TGCAGCGCTACTGCCTACAATGAGCAGTTCTTC.

The genes are TRBV19 and TRBJ1-5, with 7 bases matching TRBD1. The CDR3 is made up of 15 amino acids. Germline V lookup: CDR1 LNHDA, CDR2 SQIVND (reference sequence). Trimming cost V 6 bases and J 2 bases; bases outside gene matches: 7. For the CDR3, the DNA is TGTGCCAGTAGACAGGGGCAGGGTGGCAATCAGCCCCAGCATTTT. This translates into CASRQGQGGNQPQHF.

The chain has TRBV6-1 and TRBJ2-5, with TRBD2 matching 7 bases. This CDR3 contains 14 residues. Trimming took 1 base from V and 5 from J; bases not matched to a gene: 4. Per the germline V gene, CDR1 is MNHNS and CDR2 is SASEGT. CDR3 region: CASSEGRELETQYF. For the CDR3, the DNA is TGTGCCAGCAGTGAAGGGCGGGAGTTGGAGACCCAGTACTTC.

This clone appeared once. The chain combines TRBV19 with TRBJ2-2; TRBD1 might be the D (6 bases). Germline V gives CDR1 LNHDA, CDR2 SQIVND (reference sequence). V lost 7 bases, J lost 1 base, and 13 bases lay in between. The CDR3 totals 15 residues. The CDR3 loop is CASKAQQGNTGELFF. The CDR3 nucleotides read TGTGCCAGTAAGGCCCAACAGGGGAACACCGGGGAGCTGTTTTTT.

The rearrangement joins TRBV27 to TRBJ1-2; D ambiguous. This CDR3 has 15 amino acids. Germline CDR1 and CDR2: MNHEY and SMNVEV (reference sequence). V shed 2 bases and J shed 7 bases, with 17 bases lying between them. The CDR3 DNA reads TGTGCCAGCAGTTTAATCCTGGGCAGTTCCCGTGGCTACACCTTC. This codes for CASSLILGSSRGYTF.

The chain couples TRBV2 to TRBJ2-1, with 10 bases lining up with TRBD1. Per the germline V gene, CDR1 is SNHLY and CDR2 is FYNNEI. CDR3 length: 17 residues. V dropped 4 bases and J dropped 0; count of bases not matched to a gene: 6. This chain's CDR3 is CASSGGTGDNSYNEQFF. The CDR3 nucleotides read TGTGCCAGCAGTGGGGGGACAGGGGACAACTCCTACAATGAGCAGTTCTTC.

The chain links TRBV5-4 to TRBJ2-7, with D maybe TRBD2 (6 bases). The CDR3 spans 14 residues. CDR1 and CDR2 from the germline V gene are SGHNT and YYREEE (reference sequence). Trimming removed 2 bases at V and 8 bases at J, with 17 bases between. Written as DNA, the CDR3 is TGTGCCAGCAGCTTTGACACGGGAGCGAACAAGCAGTACTTC. Translated, it gives CASSFDTGANKQYF. Using reference TRBV5-4 and TRBJ2-7 for the parts outside the CDR3, the full variable domain is ETGVTQSPTHLIKTRGQQVTLRCSSQSGHNTVSWYQQALGQGPQFIFQYYREEENGRGNFPPRFSGLQFPNYSSELNVNALELDDSALYLCASSFDTGANKQYFGPGTRLTVT.

This chain links TRBV11-3 with TRBJ2-5; 11 nucleotides match TRBD2. CDR3 length: 15 residues. In germline, CDR1 is SGHNT, CDR2 YENEEA. Trimming took 2 bases from V and 4 from J; bases not matched to a gene: 3. This CDR3 reads CASSLTLAGAETQYF. For the CDR3, the DNA is TGTGCCAGCAGCTTAACACTAGCGGGAGCAGAGACCCAGTACTTC.

The V and J genes are TRBV30 and TRBJ2-2, with 7 positions matching TRBD1. There are 17 residues in the CDR3. The J segment lost 2 bases and the V segment lost 6 bases, leaving 15 bases of the junction unmatched. Germline V gene sequence: CDR1 GTSNPN, CDR2 SVGIG (reference sequence). For the CDR3, the DNA is TGTGCCTGTCCTCGCCCCCGGGACAGCTTTAACACCGGGGAGCTGTTTTTT. It yields the protein CACPRPRDSFNTGELFF.

V gene TRBV10-1 combines with J gene TRBJ1-1; D gene unclear. Germline V CDR1 and CDR2: WNHNN, SYGVQD (reference sequence). Trimming shortened V by 2 bases and J by 0 bases, and 7 bases separated the two germline ends. The CDR3 runs 14 residues. CDR3 coding DNA: TGCGCCAGCAGTGAGGGCCGTATGAACACTGAAGCTTTCTTT. This sequence encodes CASSEGRMNTEAFF.

The chain is built from TRBV28 and TRBJ1-2; D unclear. The V and J ends lost 2 bases and 2 bases respectively, with 9 bases between them. Germline V lookup: CDR1 MDHEN, CDR2 SYDVKM. CDR3 size: 14 residues. In DNA, the CDR3 is TGTGCCAGCAGTTTAGGGCAGAAAAACTATGGCTACACCTTC. It translates to CASSLGQKNYGYTF.

The chain joins TRBV27 to TRBJ1-6; D is unresolved. CDR3 length: 14 amino acids. V was pared by 3 bases and J by 4 bases, with 7 bases between. The germline gives CDR1 MNHEY, CDR2 SMNVEV (reference sequence). The CDR3: CASSLRQYNSPLHF. In DNA form, the CDR3 reads TGTGCCAGCAGTTTGCGGCAATATAATTCACCCCTCCACTTT.

The chain is built from TRBV6-5 and TRBJ2-7, with 10 bases identical to TRBD1. The germline gives CDR1 MNHEY, CDR2 SVGAGI. V lost 5 bases and J lost 3; bases outside the gene matches: 4. The CDR3 totals 14 residues. The CDR3 nucleotides are TGTGCCAGCAGTACCGGACAGGGGGGCTACGAGCAGTACTTC. It encodes CASSTGQGGYEQYF.

The rearrangement uses TRBV21-1 and TRBJ2-7; the tabulated D call, TRBD2, remains unverified against the DNA. TRBV21-1 is a pseudogene segment. This CDR3 spans 11 amino acids. The CDR3 is CASRSSYEQYF. The DNA of the CDR3 is TGTGCCAGCAGGAGCTCCTACGAGCAGTACTTC.

This clone has more than one count but fewer than ten. The J gene is TRBJ2-7, the V gene TRBV6-5; possibly TRBD2 for D (6 bases). V was trimmed by 5 bases and J by 0 bases, leaving 11 bases between them. The CDR3 has 14 amino acids. Germline V gives CDR1 MNHEY, CDR2 SVGAGI. CDR3 amino acids: CASSRTTTSYEQYF. CDR3 nucleotides: TGTGCCAGCAGTAGGACTACCACCTCCTACGAGCAGTACTTC.

The chain carries TRBV4-2 and TRBJ1-1; D unclear. The germline V gene encodes CDR1 LGHNA and CDR2 YNFKEQ. The CDR3 runs to 16 residues. The V end was cut by 2 bases, the J end by 10 bases, with 23 bases between. The CDR3 bases are TGTGCCAGCAGCCAAAAACCCGGGTTACCTCAAGCCTTAGCTTTCTTT. This translates into CASSQKPGLPQALAFF.

This chain joins TRBV27 and TRBJ1-1; D unresolved. The length of the CDR3 is 13 residues. V lost 6 bases, J lost 0 bases, and 8 bases lay in between. Germline V gene lookup returns CDR1 MNHEY and CDR2 SMNVEV (reference sequence). The CDR3 spells CASRGEMNTEAFF. The CDR3 region has the DNA TGTGCCAGCAGGGGAGAAATGAACACTGAAGCTTTCTTT.